This entry concerns a single T cell receptor beta chain. Its binding antigen is unknown. No much larger clonotype is one base removed from it; base qualities were not supplied. This record comes from a study of T cell repertoires in cytomegalovirus infection (dated by TCRdb to the late 2010s). Looking at the study overall: Recently identified HLA-C-restricted CMV epitopes, whose presentation resists viral immunomodulation, were targeted by peptide stimulations together with well-studied HLA-B-restricted epitopes. Donor HLA type was relevant to the analysis, as public TCR beta signatures indicated carriage of CMV infection together with the matching HLA type. Results and caveats for the whole study, not just this receptor: In the ex vivo response, HLA-C-restricted CMV-specific TCR beta clonotypes were dominant, and in two of eight donors the single most frequent clonotype came from this HLA-C-restricted group. Carriers of CMV infection plus the relevant HLA type were discriminated by the cumulative frequency of public TCR beta family members in the study cohort and in an independent roughly 400-donor cohort.

What the treatment or condition label conveys for this sample: in vitro stimulation with specific CMV peptide epitopes to enrich CMV-specific T cells. V is shortened by 6 bases, J by 7 bases, and the region joining them spans 15 bases. The germline V gene supplies CDR1 SQVTM and CDR2 ANQGSEA. The CDR3 runs 12 amino acids, cysteine and phenylalanine included. Of the read, only the CDR3 DNA is kept; its 36 bases are in frame from base 1. The sequencer was an Illumina HiSeq 1500. In-frame beta chains were kept once TCRdb had trimmed the public reads at Q25 with fastp and called clones with MiXCR. A single entry per CDR3 protein holds the most common genes and DNA from its merged rows. This sample has under 500,000 distinct CDR3 sequences in its table, and more than 40% of those were observed once. The ten biggest clones cover around 45% of the sample.

This clonotype was obtained from a human donor in good health (CMV status not recorded). Some clones in this sample may be carry-over from other donors' samples. The sample in question was cultured PBMCs, obtained from culture after CMV antigen stimulation. Recombination joined TRBV29-1 with TRBJ1-1; possibly the D gene is TRBD1, per 5 matching bases. Here the CDR3 is given as CSVRNGQGEAFF. The DNA is TGCAGCGTCAGAAACGGGCAGGGTGAAGCTTTCTTT.